Sequencing of this T cell receptor (beta chain) was carried out in a study of blood T cell repertoires in COVID-19 (dated by TCRdb to the early 2020s). Background on the whole study: Samples from collaborators originated in the United States, Italy and Spain and spanned both the acute and convalescent phases of COVID-19. A de-identified subject ID, COVID-19 status, age in years and sex were almost always included in the sample metadata. The material from the prospective study consisted of cDNA or gDNA derived from T cells, B-cell-depleted T cells, or PBMCs. Where available, HLA class I and class II types were taken from metadata supplied by the sample provider and were not determined by assay-based typing. Deeply sampled blood TCRbeta repertoires from subjects exposed to, actively infected with, or recovered from COVID-19 were included in the dataset. The samples were drawn from two sources: the first 160 participants of the ongoing ImmuneRACE study, and 950 to 1,500 subjects contributed by 6 global collaborators. A freely available public database, intended as a resource for researchers studying the immune response to SARS-CoV-2, is where the repertoires were released.

The investigation overall reported the following: The amount of clinical and demographic metadata varied by source and participant and was provided uncurated.

Concerning this clone itself: The clone's antigen remains unknown. There are no base qualities to consult, and no much larger clone falls within one base.

A second Seattle source provided samples from volunteer blood donors who had recovered from COVID-19. Collaborating institutions collected whole blood in K2EDTA tubes following their own protocols. For TCRbeta analysis, collaborators shipped samples in one of three forms: frozen whole blood, isolated PBMCs, or DNA extracted from either of those sample types. V loses 0 bases of germline sequence and J loses 5 bases, and the interval between the two ends is 20 bases. There are 17 amino acids in the CDR3, from cysteine to phenylalanine inclusive. The retained sequence is limited to the CDR3, 51 bases, with the frame set at the first base. The germline V gene supplies CDR1 LGHNA and CDR2 YSLEER. TCRbeta CDR3 regions were amplified from genomic DNA using the immunoSEQ Assay, a bias-controlled multiplex PCR. Under the source paper's analysis protocol: Nucleated cell counts per sample were estimated from amplification of reference gene primers within the assay. To quantify the absolute abundance of each unique TCRbeta CDR3 rearrangement, sequence reads were collapsed and filtered. For each sample, productive Simpson clonality was calculated as the square root of Simpson's diversity index over productive rearrangements. TCRdb stores this immuneACCESS table with in-frame sequences only. Part of the clones is absent; in the studies checked, under half of the shortfall reflects unresolved V genes, and no reason is known for the rest. V, J and clone size derive from that table, while D and trimming were established from the DNA sequence. Counted in this sample were about 300,000 clones; roughly 90% of them appeared once. The ten biggest clones cover around 6% of the sample.

This TCR was sampled from a man aged 18 to 35 who had recovered from COVID-19. The rearranged segments are TRBV4-3 and TRBJ2-7, with a tentative D gene TRBD1 over 6 matching bases. Sequencing input: peripheral blood. The base sequence is TGCGCCAGCAGCCAAGAACCCTCTGGCCAGGGGATCGACGAGCAGTACTTC. This translates into CASSQEPSGQGIDEQYF.